This T cell receptor beta chain was found in a study of blood T cell repertoires in COVID-19 (dated by TCRdb to about 2020). Some background on the complete study: The collaborator samples originated in the United States, Italy and Spain and spanned the acute and convalescent phases of COVID-19. The prospective study material was composed of cDNA or gDNA derived from T cells, B-cell-depleted T cells, or PBMCs. The dataset comprised deeply sampled blood TCRbeta repertoires from subjects exposed to, actively infected with, or recovered from COVID-19. Samples were obtained from the ongoing ImmuneRACE study (first 160 participants) and from approximately 1,200 subjects provided by 6 global collaborators. Where available, HLA class I and class II types were obtained from metadata supplied by the sample provider rather than from assay-based typing. The sample metadata nearly always contained a de-identified subject ID, COVID-19 status, age in years and sex. The repertoires were released in a freely available public database meant as a resource for research on the immune response to SARS-CoV-2.

From the cysteine up to the phenylalanine, the CDR3 has a length of 15 residues. Here the CDR3 DNA is all that survives: 45 bases in frame from base 1. CDR1 and CDR2 are read off the germline V gene as MDHEN and SYDVKM. The junction carries 23 bases between V and J, which are trimmed by 7 bases and 7 bases respectively. This clone was seen a single time. Its antigen has not been determined. No quality values exist for individual bases; no much larger clone is one base distant. Study-level results and caveats: The quantity of clinical and demographic metadata differed by source and by participant and was supplied without curation.

Collaborating institutions collected whole blood in K2EDTA tubes following their own protocols. For TCRbeta analysis, collaborators shipped samples as frozen whole blood, isolated PBMCs, or DNA extracted from either of those sample types. The immunoSEQ Assay, a bias-controlled multiplex PCR, was used to amplify TCRbeta CDR3 regions from genomic DNA. The authors' analysis ran thus. The number of nucleated cells in each sample was estimated from the amplification of reference gene primers within the assay. To quantify the absolute abundance of each unique TCRbeta CDR3 rearrangement, sequence reads were collapsed and filtered. Productive Simpson clonality was computed per sample as the square root of Simpson's diversity index over productive rearrangements. Imported from immuneACCESS, the table was reduced by TCRdb to in-frame sequences with V and J called. These copies leave out some clones; in studies compared against another copy, an unresolved V gene accounts for under half, and the cause of the remainder is not known. V, J and clone size are those of that table, while D and trimming were read from the DNA. Here the sample has hundreds of thousands of clones; over 70% occur a single time. The top ten clonotypes cover approximately 8% of the sample.

This TCR was recovered from a woman of 80 years or more with acute or convalescent COVID-19. The chain is assembled from TRBV28 and TRBJ2-7, and the D gene may be TRBD2, 6 bases matching. The sample comprised peripheral blood. The CDR3 reads as follows: CASNPPSGLGGEQYF. DNA sequence: TGTGCCAGCAACCCCCCAAGCGGCCTTGGGGGGGAGCAGTACTTC.